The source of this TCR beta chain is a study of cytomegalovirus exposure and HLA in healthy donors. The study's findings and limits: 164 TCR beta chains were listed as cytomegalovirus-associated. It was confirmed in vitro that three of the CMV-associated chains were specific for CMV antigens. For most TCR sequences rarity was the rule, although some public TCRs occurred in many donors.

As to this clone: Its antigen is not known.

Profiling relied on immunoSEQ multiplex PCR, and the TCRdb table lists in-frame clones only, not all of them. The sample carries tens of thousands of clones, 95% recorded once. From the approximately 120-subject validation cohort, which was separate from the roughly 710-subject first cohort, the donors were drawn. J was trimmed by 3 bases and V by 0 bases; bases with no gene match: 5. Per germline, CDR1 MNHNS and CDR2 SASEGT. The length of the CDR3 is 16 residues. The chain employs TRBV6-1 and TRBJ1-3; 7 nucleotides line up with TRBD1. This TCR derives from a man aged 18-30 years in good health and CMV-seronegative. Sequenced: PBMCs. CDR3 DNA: TGTGCCAGCAGTGAAGCCCCCCCAGGGGGTGGAAACACCATATATTTT. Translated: CASSEAPPGGGNTIYF.